The 16 T cell receptor beta chains reported below all come from one sample, sequenced in a study of blood T cell repertoires in COVID-19. Produced via immunoSEQ multiplex PCR; TCRdb's table is partial and in-frame only. Of 250,000 to 300,000 clones in the sample, 90% were seen once. The specimen was PBMCs or T cells enriched from blood (not recorded which). The receptors were gathered from a woman in her thirties who had recovered from COVID-19.

V usage is TRBV13 and J usage is TRBJ2-1; TRBD2 aligns across 10 bases. Germline V gene data show CDR1 as PRHDT and CDR2 as FYEKMQ (reference sequence). This CDR3 region has 14 residues. V lost 3 bases, J lost 7 bases, and 3 bases stayed unmatched. CDR3 protein: CASSFSSGRNEQFF. In DNA form, the CDR3 reads TGTGCCAGCAGCTTCTCTAGCGGGAGAAATGAGCAGTTCTTC.

The chain employs TRBV18 and TRBJ2-5, with a tentative D call TRBD2 (5 bases). Trimming left V 2 bases short and J 8 bases short, with 12 bases between. The germline V gene has CDR1 KGHSH and CDR2 LQKENI. The CDR3 contains 13 residues. CDR3 residues: CASSPAPRDTQYF. The DNA of the CDR3 is TGTGCCAGCTCACCAGCTCCTCGGGATACCCAGTACTTC.

The V gene is TRBV30, the J gene TRBJ2-7; 7 bases fit TRBD2. In germline, CDR1 is GTSNPN, CDR2 SVGIG (reference sequence). The J segment lost 3 bases and the V segment lost 1 base, leaving 9 bases of the junction unmatched. The CDR3 loop spans 15 amino acids. The CDR3 coding sequence is TGTGCCTGGAGTGGCTCCCTAGCGGTTGGCTACGAGCAGTACTTC. Translation: CAWSGSLAVGYEQYF.

The chain couples TRBV5-8 to TRBJ2-7, with 12 positions matching TRBD1. Trimming cost V 7 bases and J 5 bases; bases outside gene matches: 22. The CDR3 spans 19 residues. CDR1 and CDR2 (germline): SGHTS, YDEGEE. The CDR3 DNA reads TGTGCCAGCCGCGAATTCCCGGGACAGGGGGCGCGGAAGGACCACGAGCAGTACTTC. This translates into CASREFPGQGARKDHEQYF.

The J gene is TRBJ1-2, the V gene TRBV28, with TRBD1 matching 7 bases. CDR3 length equals 16 residues. CDR1 is MDHEN and CDR2 is SYDVKM in the germline V gene. V was pared by 6 bases and J by 0 bases, with 10 bases of the junction left unmatched. The CDR3 sequence: CASSHTNRGTNYGYTF. In DNA, the CDR3 is TGTGCCAGCAGCCACACTAACAGGGGAACTAACTATGGCTACACCTTC.

This clone was picked up a small number of times. This chain uses TRBV4-3 with TRBJ1-6; 9 nucleotides agree with TRBD1. Germline-derived CDR1 and CDR2 are LGHNA and YSLEER. This CDR3 comprises 17 residues. J gave up 7 bases and V 0 bases, and 7 bases lay outside the gene matches. The CDR3 protein is CASSQDKSGQGNSPLHF. The CDR3 bases are TGCGCCAGCAGCCAAGATAAGTCGGGACAGGGAAATTCACCCCTCCACTTT.

The genes are TRBV19 and TRBJ2-1; D gene unclear. Trimming cost V 3 bases and J 2 bases, with 11 bases left between them. Germline V gene sequence: CDR1 LNHDA, CDR2 SQIVND (reference sequence). The CDR3 spans 15 residues. The CDR3 region is CASSITLDAYNEQFF. As DNA, the CDR3 is TGTGCCAGTAGTATCACTCTAGACGCCTACAATGAGCAGTTCTTC.

The V gene is TRBV14, the J gene TRBJ2-2; 12 bases match TRBD2. V trimming: 2 bases; J trimming: 5 bases; junction bases outside the gene matches: 12. Germline values: CDR1 SGHDN, CDR2 FVKESK. The CDR3 extends over 19 amino acids. CDR3 coding DNA: TGTGCCAGCAGCCAACTTATAGCGACTAGCGGGAGAGGAACCGGGGAGCTGTTTTTT. Protein sequence: CASSQLIATSGRGTGELFF.

The gene calls are TRBV6-5 and TRBJ2-7; TRBD1 aligns across 7 bases. The CDR3 length is 15 residues. V lost 2 bases, J lost 5 bases, and 9 bases stayed unmatched. Germline V gives CDR1 MNHEY, CDR2 SVGAGI. The CDR3 sequence: CASSYNTGAGDEQYF. CDR3 DNA: TGTGCCAGCAGTTACAACACAGGGGCCGGCGACGAGCAGTACTTC.

V usage is TRBV5-1 and J usage is TRBJ2-1; 13 bases fit TRBD2. The length of the CDR3 is 17 residues. Germline trimming cut 3 bases from V and 7 bases from J; bases unmatched to any gene: 10. The germline V gene has CDR1 SGHRS and CDR2 YFSETQ. The CDR3 reads CASSSRSGTSGNNEQFF. In nucleotides, the CDR3 is TGCGCCAGCAGCTCCCGTTCCGGGACTAGCGGGAATAATGAGCAGTTCTTC.

The chain links TRBV3-1 (or the pseudogene TRBV3-2) to TRBJ1-5, with TRBD1 as a possible D gene (5 bases). From germline, CDR1 is LGHDT and CDR2 YNNKEL (reference sequence). V was cut by 3 bases and J by 7 bases, with 7 bases left in between. The CDR3 totals 12 residues. The CDR3 nucleotides read TGTGCCAGCAGCCAGGGACTGCAGCCCCAGCATTTT. It codes for CASSQGLQPQHF.

This chain links TRBV4-2 with TRBJ2-7; D is perhaps TRBD2 (5 bases). Germline-derived CDR1 and CDR2 are LGHNA and YNFKEQ. The CDR3 loop spans 15 amino acids. Trimming shortened V by 0 bases and J by 5 bases, and 14 bases separated the two germline ends. The CDR3 DNA is TGTGCCAGCAGCCAAGAGTACGGGGTTATCCACGAGCAGTACTTC. Protein: CASSQEYGVIHEQYF.

In its sample, this clone was seen once. The V gene is TRBV28, the J gene TRBJ1-1; 8 bases match TRBD1. This CDR3 has 16 residues. Trimming took 2 bases from V and 0 from J; bases not matched to a gene: 5. The germline gives CDR1 MDHEN, CDR2 SYDVKM. The CDR3 region has the DNA TGTGCCAGCAGTTTAGGGGACAGGTATTTGAACACTGAAGCTTTCTTT. This sequence encodes CASSLGDRYLNTEAFF.

The chain is built from TRBV10-1 and TRBJ1-5, with a possible D match to TRBD1 (5 bases). V lost 11 bases, J lost 5 bases, and 19 bases lay in between. Per the germline V gene, CDR1 is WNHNN and CDR2 is SYGVQD (reference sequence). CDR3 length equals 14 residues. For the CDR3, the DNA is TGCGCCCACCCAGGGCCGCTTGGCGATCAGCCCCAGCATTTT. Its translation: CAHPGPLGDQPQHF.

V gene TRBV5-6 combines with J gene TRBJ1-1; weak D call: TRBD1 (5 bases). Germline lookup yields CDR1 SGHDT and CDR2 YYEEEE. V was pared by 2 bases and J by 6 bases, with 11 bases between. The CDR3 spans 13 residues. The CDR3 loop reads CASSFRAVPEAFF. CDR3 DNA sequence: TGTGCCAGCAGCTTCAGGGCTGTCCCTGAAGCTTTCTTT.

This clone was recorded only once. The chain recombines TRBV6-4 with TRBJ2-1; D not resolved. CDR3 size: 12 residues. V shed 2 bases and J shed 4 bases, with 3 bases lying between them. Germline V lookup: CDR1 MRHNA, CDR2 SNTAGT. CDR3 DNA: TGTGCCAGCAGTGACGTATACAATGAGCAGTTCTTC. Its protein product is CASSDVYNEQFF.